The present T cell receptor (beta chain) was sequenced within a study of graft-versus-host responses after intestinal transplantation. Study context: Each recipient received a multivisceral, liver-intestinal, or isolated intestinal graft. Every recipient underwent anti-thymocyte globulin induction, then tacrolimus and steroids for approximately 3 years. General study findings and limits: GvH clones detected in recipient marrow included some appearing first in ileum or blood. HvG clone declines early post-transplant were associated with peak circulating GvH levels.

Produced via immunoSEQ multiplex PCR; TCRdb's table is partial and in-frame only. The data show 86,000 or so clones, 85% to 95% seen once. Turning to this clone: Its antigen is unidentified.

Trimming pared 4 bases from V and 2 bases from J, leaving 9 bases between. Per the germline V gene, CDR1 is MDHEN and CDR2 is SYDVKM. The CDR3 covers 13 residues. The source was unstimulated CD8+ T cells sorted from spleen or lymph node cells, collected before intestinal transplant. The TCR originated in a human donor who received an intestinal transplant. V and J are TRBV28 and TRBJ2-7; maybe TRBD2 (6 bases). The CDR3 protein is CASSWGLTYEQYF. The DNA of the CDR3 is TGTGCCAGCAGTTGGGGACTGACCTACGAGCAGTACTTC.